The clone carrying this TCR beta chain was seen a handful of times. The antigen remains unidentified. The data stem from a study of radiation and T cells in renal cell carcinoma. Described treatment: 15 Gy SBRT to primary tumor, nephrectomy 4 weeks later. Nephrectomy followed 15 Gy stereotactic body radiation by 4 weeks. Notes on the study in general: Baseline intratumoral clonotype presence is unknown without pretreatment biopsies. Compared with controls, irradiated tumors had more, larger dominant CDR3 motifs. In nephrectomy-only tumors, top 100 clonotypes averaged roughly 43%, versus approximately 50% irradiated.

Libraries were prepared by immunoSEQ multiplex PCR; TCRdb keeps only in-frame clonotypes and omits some of them. This repertoire shows tens of thousands of clones, about 50% found once; its top ten account for 16%. Germline V gives CDR1 LNHDA, CDR2 SQIVND (reference sequence). The CDR3 consists of 15 residues. The V end was cut by 6 bases, the J end by 1 base, with 13 bases between. The sample consisted of tumor tissue, taken from a patient whose treatment included radiotherapy and nephrectomy. The chain employs TRBV19 and TRBJ1-5; a weak D match, TRBD1 (5 bases). The source is a woman aged 45-59 years with renal cell carcinoma. The CDR3 DNA sequence: TGTGCCAGTAGGACTCTAGGGGCGAGCAATCAGCCCCAGCATTTT. Translating gives CASRTLGASNQPQHF.